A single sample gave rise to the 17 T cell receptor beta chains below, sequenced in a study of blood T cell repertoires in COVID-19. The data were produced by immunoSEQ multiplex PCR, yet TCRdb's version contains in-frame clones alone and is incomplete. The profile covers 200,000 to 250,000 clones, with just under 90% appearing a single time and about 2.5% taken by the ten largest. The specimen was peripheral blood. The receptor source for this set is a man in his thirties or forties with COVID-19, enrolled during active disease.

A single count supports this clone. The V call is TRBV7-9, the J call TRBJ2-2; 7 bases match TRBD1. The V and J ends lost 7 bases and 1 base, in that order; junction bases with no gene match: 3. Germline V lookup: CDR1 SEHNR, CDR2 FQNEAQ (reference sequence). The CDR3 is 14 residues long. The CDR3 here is CASNRGQNTGELFF. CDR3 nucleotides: TGTGCCAGCAATAGGGGGCAGAACACCGGGGAGCTGTTTTTT.

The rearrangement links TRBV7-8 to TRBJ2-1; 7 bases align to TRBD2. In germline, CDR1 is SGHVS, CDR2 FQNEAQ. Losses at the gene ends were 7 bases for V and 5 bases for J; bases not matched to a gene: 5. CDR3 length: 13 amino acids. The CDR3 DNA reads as TGTGCCAGCACGGGGGAGGGTGACAATGAGCAGTTCTTC. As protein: CASTGEGDNEQFF.

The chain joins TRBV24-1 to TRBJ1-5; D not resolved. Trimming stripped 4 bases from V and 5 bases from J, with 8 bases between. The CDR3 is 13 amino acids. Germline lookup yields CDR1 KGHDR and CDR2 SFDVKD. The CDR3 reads CATSDQAYQPQHF. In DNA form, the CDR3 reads TGTGCCACCAGTGACCAGGCGTATCAGCCCCAGCATTTT.

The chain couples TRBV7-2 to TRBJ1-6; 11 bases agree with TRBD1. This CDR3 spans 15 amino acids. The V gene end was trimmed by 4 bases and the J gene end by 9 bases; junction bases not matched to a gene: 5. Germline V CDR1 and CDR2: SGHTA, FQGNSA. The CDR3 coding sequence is TGTGCCAGCAGCTGGGACAGGGGGGTTAGTTCACCCCTCCACTTT. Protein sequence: CASSWDRGVSSPLHF.

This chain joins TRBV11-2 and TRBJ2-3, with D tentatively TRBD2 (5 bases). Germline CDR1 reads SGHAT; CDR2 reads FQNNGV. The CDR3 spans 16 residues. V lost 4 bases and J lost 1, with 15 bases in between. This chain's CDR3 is CASSSPQVGGTDTQYF. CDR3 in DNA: TGTGCCAGCAGCTCTCCCCAGGTCGGGGGCACAGATACGCAGTATTTT.

The CDR3, as DNA: TGCGCCAGCAGCCCGGACAGGGCTGGTGGCTACACCTTC. This translates into CASSPDRAGGYTF. The chain recombines TRBV5-1 with TRBJ1-2, with 8 bases lining up with TRBD1. The CDR3 runs 13 residues. Per the germline V gene, CDR1 is SGHRS and CDR2 is YFSETQ. V was pared by 4 bases and J by 7 bases, with 6 bases of the junction left unmatched.

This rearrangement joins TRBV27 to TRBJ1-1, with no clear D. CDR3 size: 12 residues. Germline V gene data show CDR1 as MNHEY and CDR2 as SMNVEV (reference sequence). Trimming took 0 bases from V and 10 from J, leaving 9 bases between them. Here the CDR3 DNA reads TGTGCCAGCAGTTTATCGGCTGGTTTAGCTTTCTTT. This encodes CASSLSAGLAFF.

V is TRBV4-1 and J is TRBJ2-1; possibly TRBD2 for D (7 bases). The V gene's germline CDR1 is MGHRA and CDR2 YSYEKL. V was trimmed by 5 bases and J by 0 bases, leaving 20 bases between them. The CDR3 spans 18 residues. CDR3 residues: CASSGGGVAGHSYNEQFF. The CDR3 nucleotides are TGCGCCAGCAGCGGGGGCGGGGTAGCGGGCCACTCCTACAATGAGCAGTTCTTC.

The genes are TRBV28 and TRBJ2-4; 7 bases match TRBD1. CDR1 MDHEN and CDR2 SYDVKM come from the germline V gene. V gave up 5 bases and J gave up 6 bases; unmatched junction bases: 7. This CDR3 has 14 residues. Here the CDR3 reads CASSPQTGRNIQYF. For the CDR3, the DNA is TGTGCCAGCAGTCCACAGACAGGGCGAAACATTCAGTACTTC. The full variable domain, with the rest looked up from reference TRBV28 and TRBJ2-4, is DVKVTQSSRYLVKRTGEKVFLECVQDMDHENMFWYRQDPGLGLRLIYFSYDVKMKEKGDIPEGYSVSREKKERFSLILESASTNQTSMYLCASSPQTGRNIQYFGAGTRLSVL.

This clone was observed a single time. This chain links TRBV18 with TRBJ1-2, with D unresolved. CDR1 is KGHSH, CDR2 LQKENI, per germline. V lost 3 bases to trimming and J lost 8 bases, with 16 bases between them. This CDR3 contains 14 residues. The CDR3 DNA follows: TGTGCCAGCTCACCCCTAGGTCTGGTCGAGGGCTACACCTTC. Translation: CASSPLGLVEGYTF. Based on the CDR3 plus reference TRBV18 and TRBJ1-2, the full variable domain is NAGVMQNPRHLVRRRGQEARLRCSPMKGHSHVYWYRQLPEEGLKFMVYLQKENIIDESGMPKERFSAEFPKEGPSILRIQQVVRGDSAAYFCASSPLGLVEGYTFGSGTRLTVV.

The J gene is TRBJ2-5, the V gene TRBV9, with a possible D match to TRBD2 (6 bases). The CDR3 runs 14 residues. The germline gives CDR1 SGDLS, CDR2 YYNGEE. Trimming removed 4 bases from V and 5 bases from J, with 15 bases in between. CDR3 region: CASSLDPAGETQYF. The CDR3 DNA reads TGTGCCAGCAGCCTGGACCCGGCGGGGGAGACCCAGTACTTC. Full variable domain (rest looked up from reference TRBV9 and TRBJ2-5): DSGVTQTPKHLITATGQRVTLRCSPRSGDLSVYWYQQSLDQGLQFLIQYYNGEERAKGNILERFSAQQFPDLHSELNLSSLELGDSALYFCASSLDPAGETQYFGPGTRLLVL.

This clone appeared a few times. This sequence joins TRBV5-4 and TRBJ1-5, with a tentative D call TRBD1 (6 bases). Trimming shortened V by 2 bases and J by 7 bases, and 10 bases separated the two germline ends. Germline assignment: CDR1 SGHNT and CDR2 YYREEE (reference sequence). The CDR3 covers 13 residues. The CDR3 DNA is TGTGCCAGCAGCTTACAGGGTTTGCAGCCCCAGCATTTT. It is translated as CASSLQGLQPQHF.

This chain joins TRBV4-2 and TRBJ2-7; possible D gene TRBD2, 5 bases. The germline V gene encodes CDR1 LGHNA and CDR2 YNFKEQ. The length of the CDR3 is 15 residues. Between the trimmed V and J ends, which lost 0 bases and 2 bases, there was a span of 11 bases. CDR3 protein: CASSQDPGYAYEQYF. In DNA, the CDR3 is TGTGCCAGCAGCCAAGATCCGGGGTACGCCTACGAGCAGTACTTC.

The CDR3 bases are TGTGCCAGCAGCTTGTCAGGGGTGAACACTGAAGCTTTCTTT. This sequence encodes CASSLSGVNTEAFF. This sequence joins TRBV13 and TRBJ1-1, with D tentatively TRBD1 (6 bases). Trimming shortened V by 3 bases and J by 0 bases, and 8 bases separated the two germline ends. The CDR3 covers 14 residues. CDR1 is PRHDT, CDR2 FYEKMQ, per germline (reference sequence).

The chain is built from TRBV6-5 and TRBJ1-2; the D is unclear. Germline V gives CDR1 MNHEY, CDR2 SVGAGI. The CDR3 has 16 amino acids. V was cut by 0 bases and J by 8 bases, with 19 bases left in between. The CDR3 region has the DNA TGTGCCAGCAGTTACTCGACTCTGCCAGTAGTTGGAGGCTACACCTTC. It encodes CASSYSTLPVVGGYTF.

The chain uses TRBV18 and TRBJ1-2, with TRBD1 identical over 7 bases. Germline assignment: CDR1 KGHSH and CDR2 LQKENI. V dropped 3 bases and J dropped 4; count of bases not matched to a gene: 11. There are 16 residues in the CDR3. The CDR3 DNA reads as TGTGCCAGCTCACCGACTCTCGCAGGGACAGCCTATGGCTACACCTTC. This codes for CASSPTLAGTAYGYTF.

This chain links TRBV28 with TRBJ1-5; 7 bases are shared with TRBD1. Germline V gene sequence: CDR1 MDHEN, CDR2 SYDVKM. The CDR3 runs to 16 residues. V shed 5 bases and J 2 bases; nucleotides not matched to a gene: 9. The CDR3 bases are TGTGCCAGCAGTCCCCGGACAGGAGAGGGCAATCAGCCCCAGCATTTT. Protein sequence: CASSPRTGEGNQPQHF.